The 30 T cell receptor beta chains listed next were all sequenced from one sample in a study of CXCR3-negative and CXCR3-positive naive CD8 T cells. The study's findings and limits: Naive cells positive for CXCR3 carried more hydrophobic TRB CDR3s than CXCR3-negative ones.

5' RACE with UMI labels generated the TRB cDNA libraries. TCRdb reprocessed the 5' RACE reads and reports one entry per CDR3 protein, with no DNA. The data include about 150,000 distinct CDR3 sequences; the top ten clones carry roughly 0.27%. These TCRs are of unknown antigen specificity. Sequencing used naive CXCR3+ CD8+ T cells from blood. Subset given: CD45RO-CCR7+CD27+CD95- naive CD8+ T cells expressing CXCR3 (TNR3+). The receptors here all came from a human donor in good health. Some clones in this sample may be carry-over from other donors' samples.

The chain carries TRBV29-1 and TRBJ1-1; TCRdb outputs TRBD1, but without DNA this stays unchecked. This CDR3 comprises 13 residues. Germline CDR1 and CDR2: SQVTM and ANQGSEA. This CDR3 reads CSVGGQGVAEAFF.

The chain has TRBV27 and TRBJ1-1; checking the TCRdb D call of TRBD1 is not possible without DNA. The CDR3 sequence is 15 residues long. Germline V gene data show CDR1 as MNHEY and CDR2 as SMNVEV (reference sequence). CDR3 loop: CASSPFEGRDTEAFF.

This sequence joins TRBV19 and TRBJ1-4; lacking DNA, the TRBD1 call made by TCRdb goes unchecked. Per germline, CDR1 LNHDA and CDR2 SQIVND (reference sequence). The CDR3 spans 14 residues. CDR3 residues: CASKGQGINEKLFF.

The J gene is TRBJ1-5, the V gene TRBV12-3 or TRBV12-4; TCRdb picks TRBD1, but there is no DNA to check that call. The CDR3 length is 14 residues. The CDR3 region is CASGGSRSNQPQHF.

The chain uses TRBV27 and TRBJ2-1; the TRBD1 assignment by TCRdb is unverifiable without DNA. The CDR3 consists of 15 residues. From germline, CDR1 is MNHEY and CDR2 SMNVEV (reference sequence). The CDR3 is CASSLGGQGMNEQFF.

The chain is built from TRBV6-1 and TRBJ2-2; TCRdb's assignment of TRBD2 cannot be checked, as there is no DNA. Germline CDR1 and CDR2: MNHNS and SASEGT. This CDR3 has 15 residues. This CDR3 reads CASMPSGQNTGELFF.

The chain carries TRBV10-3 and TRBJ2-1; absent DNA, TCRdb's TRBD1 call cannot be checked. In germline, CDR1 is ENHRY, CDR2 SYGVKD. The CDR3 is made up of 14 amino acids. The CDR3 region is CAISETGTENEQFF.

The chain has TRBV6-2 or TRBV6-3 and TRBJ1-5; TCRdb outputs TRBD1, but without DNA this stays unchecked. CDR1 is MNHEY, CDR2 SVGEGT, per germline. This CDR3 contains 13 residues. The CDR3: CASSYGGLQPQHF.

The chain joins TRBV12-3 or TRBV12-4 to TRBJ2-7. The CDR3 is made up of 14 amino acids. The CDR3: CASSFELTDYEQYF.

J is TRBJ2-2 and V is TRBV6-6; TCRdb calls TRBD1, which cannot be checked without DNA. This CDR3 is 13 amino acids long. Looked up from germline, CDR1 is MNHNY and CDR2 is SVGAGI (reference sequence). The CDR3 sequence: CASRPTGPGELFF.

This chain links TRBV29-1 with TRBJ2-1. The CDR3 contains 13 residues. From germline, CDR1 is SQVTM and CDR2 ANQGSEA. The CDR3 loop is CSVSESSYNEQFF.

The V gene is TRBV29-1, the J gene TRBJ2-4; absent DNA, TCRdb's TRBD2 call cannot be checked. CDR1 SQVTM and CDR2 ANQGSEA come from the germline V gene. This CDR3 region has 14 residues. CDR3 residues: CSVFKGNSGNIQYF.

V and J are TRBV7-9 and TRBJ2-1; the TCRdb D gene call, TRBD1, has no DNA to confirm it. Germline V lookup: CDR1 SEHNR, CDR2 FQNEAQ (reference sequence). CDR3 length equals 13 residues. The chain's CDR3 is CASSPTSQDEQFF. The variable domain in full, completed from reference TRBV7-9 and TRBJ2-1, reads DTGVSQNPRHKITKRGQNVTFRCDPISEHNRLYWYRQTLGQGPEFLTYFQNEAQLEKSRLLSDRFSAERPKGSFSTLEIQRTEQGDSAMYLCASSPTSQDEQFFGPGTRLTVL.

J is TRBJ2-1 and V is TRBV2; the TCRdb D gene call, TRBD2, has no DNA to confirm it. Germline lookup yields CDR1 SNHLY and CDR2 FYNNEI. The length of the CDR3 is 14 residues. The CDR3 reads CARTGTSGFNEQFF.

V is TRBV20-1 and J is TRBJ2-7; without DNA, the TCRdb call of TRBD2 cannot be checked. The CDR3 consists of 14 residues. The germline gives CDR1 DFQATT, CDR2 SNEGSKA (reference sequence). The CDR3 loop is CSARGAGGPFEQYF.

CDR3 sequence reads: CASLAWGGRGPRNIQYF. This chain uses TRBV28 with TRBJ2-4; with no DNA, the TCRdb D assignment of TRBD2 cannot be verified. The CDR3 extends over 17 amino acids. CDR1 MDHEN and CDR2 SYDVKM come from the germline V gene.

The V and J genes are TRBV9 and TRBJ2-2. Germline V gene lookup returns CDR1 SGDLS and CDR2 YYNGEE. The CDR3 loop spans 12 amino acids. The CDR3 protein is CASSVDVGELFF. The full variable domain, rest sourced from reference TRBV9 and TRBJ2-2, is DSGVTQTPKHLITATGQRVTLRCSPRSGDLSVYWYQQSLDQGLQFLIQYYNGEERAKGNILERFSAQQFPDLHSELNLSSLELGDSALYFCASSVDVGELFFGEGSRLTVL.

The chain recombines TRBV6-5 with TRBJ2-1; the TCRdb D gene call, TRBD2, has no DNA to confirm it. Germline assignment: CDR1 MNHEY and CDR2 SVGAGI. The CDR3 totals 15 residues. Here the CDR3 reads CASSYSFSGNNEQFF.

This chain uses TRBV6-5 with TRBJ2-2. The CDR3 is made up of 19 amino acids. Looked up from germline, CDR1 is MNHEY and CDR2 is SVGAGI. CDR3: CASSYDIDFGVRNTGELFF.

V usage is TRBV29-1 and J usage is TRBJ2-7; TCRdb designates TRBD2, a call that cannot be tested without DNA. The CDR3 runs 13 residues. Germline CDR1 SQVTM, CDR2 ANQGSEA. Here the CDR3 reads CSVPGTSSYEQYF.

This CDR3 is CASSLSDEETQYF. The rearrangement joins TRBV3-1 to TRBJ2-5. CDR1 and CDR2 from the germline V gene are LGHDT and YNNKEL (reference sequence). This CDR3 has 13 amino acids.

The chain has TRBV21-1 and TRBJ2-3; the D call of TRBD1 rests on TCRdb alone, since no DNA is present to check it. TRBV21-1 is reported as a pseudogene. This CDR3 region has 15 residues. This chain's CDR3 is CASSPMGDPTDTQYF.

The V and J genes are TRBV6-1 and TRBJ2-7; TCRdb picks TRBD2, but there is no DNA to check that call. Germline CDR1 MNHNS, CDR2 SASEGT. The CDR3 length is 16 residues. The CDR3 reads CASSVSGTASSYEQYF.

The rearrangement joins TRBV6-5 to TRBJ2-1; TCRdb's D gene call, TRBD1, goes unchecked for lack of DNA. This CDR3 is built from 15 residues. Germline CDR1 reads MNHEY; CDR2 reads SVGAGI. The CDR3 here is CASTWDGSSYNEQFF.

V and J are TRBV5-1 and TRBJ2-4; TCRdb outputs TRBD1, but without DNA this stays unchecked. The germline gives CDR1 SGHRS, CDR2 YFSETQ. The CDR3 has 14 residues. The chain's CDR3 is CASKVGTALNIQYF.

The CDR3 loop reads CASSQDWDGTNEQFF. The chain couples TRBV4-2 to TRBJ2-1; the TCRdb D gene call, TRBD1, has no DNA to confirm it. Germline CDR1 and CDR2: LGHNA and YNFKEQ. The length of the CDR3 is 15 residues.

This sequence joins TRBV5-1 and TRBJ1-1. Germline V gene lookup returns CDR1 SGHRS and CDR2 YFSETQ. This CDR3 has 11 residues. This CDR3 reads CASSTAGEAFF.

V and J are TRBV5-1 and TRBJ2-1; TCRdb proposes TRBD1, but this gene call is untestable without DNA. This CDR3 is 16 amino acids long. CDR1 SGHRS and CDR2 YFSETQ come from the germline V gene. Here the CDR3 reads CASSSMGQGSYNEQFF.

This chain links TRBV14 with TRBJ1-1. The germline V gene has CDR1 SGHDN and CDR2 FVKESK. The CDR3 length is 14 residues. CDR3 loop: CASSPFDLNTEAFF.

The rearrangement links TRBV6-2 or TRBV6-3 to TRBJ2-2; the D gene TCRdb calls, TRBD2, cannot be checked with no DNA. This CDR3 region has 12 residues. CDR1 is MNHEY, CDR2 SVGEGT, per germline. This CDR3 is CAGTSRTGELFF.